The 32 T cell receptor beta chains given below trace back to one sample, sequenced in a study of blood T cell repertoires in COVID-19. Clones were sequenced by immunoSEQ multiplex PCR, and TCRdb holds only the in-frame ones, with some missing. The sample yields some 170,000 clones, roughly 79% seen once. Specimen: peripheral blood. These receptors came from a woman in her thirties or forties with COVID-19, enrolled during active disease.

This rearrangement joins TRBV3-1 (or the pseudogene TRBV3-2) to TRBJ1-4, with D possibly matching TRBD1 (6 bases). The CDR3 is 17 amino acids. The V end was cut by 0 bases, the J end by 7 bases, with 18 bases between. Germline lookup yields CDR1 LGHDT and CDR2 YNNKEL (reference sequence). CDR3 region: CASSQEDAGAVREKLFF. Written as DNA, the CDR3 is TGTGCCAGCAGCCAAGAAGACGCGGGGGCGGTTCGTGAAAAACTGTTTTTT.

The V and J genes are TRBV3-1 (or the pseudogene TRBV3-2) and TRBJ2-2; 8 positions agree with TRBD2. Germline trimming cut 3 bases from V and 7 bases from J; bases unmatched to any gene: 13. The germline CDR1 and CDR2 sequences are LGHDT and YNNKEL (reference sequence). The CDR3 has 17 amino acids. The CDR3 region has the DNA TGTGCCAGCAGCCAGCGGGGGGCCCTCAGGAGTGGCGGGGAGCTGTTTTTT. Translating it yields CASSQRGALRSGGELFF.

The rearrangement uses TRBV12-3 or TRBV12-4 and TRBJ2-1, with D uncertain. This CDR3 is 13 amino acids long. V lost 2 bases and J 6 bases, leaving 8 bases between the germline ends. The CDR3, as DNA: TGTGCCAGCAGTTTAAGAGGTCGCAATGAGCAGTTCTTC. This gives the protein CASSLRGRNEQFF.

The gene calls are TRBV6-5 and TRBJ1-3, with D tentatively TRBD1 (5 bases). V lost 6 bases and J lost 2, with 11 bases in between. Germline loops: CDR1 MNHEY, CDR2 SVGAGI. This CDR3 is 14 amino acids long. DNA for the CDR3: TGTGCCAGCAGCCCCGGGGGAACTGGAAACACCATATATTTT. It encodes CASSPGGTGNTIYF.

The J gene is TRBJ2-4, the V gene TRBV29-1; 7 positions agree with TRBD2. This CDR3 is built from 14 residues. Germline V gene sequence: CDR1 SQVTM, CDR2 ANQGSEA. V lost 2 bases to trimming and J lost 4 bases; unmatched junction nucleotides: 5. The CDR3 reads CSVETGGAKNIQYF. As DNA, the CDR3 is TGCAGCGTTGAAACGGGGGGTGCGAAAAACATTCAGTACTTC.

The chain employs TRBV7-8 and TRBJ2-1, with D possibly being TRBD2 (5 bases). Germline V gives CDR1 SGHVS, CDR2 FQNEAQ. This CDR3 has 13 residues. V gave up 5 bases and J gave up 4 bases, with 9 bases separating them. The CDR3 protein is CASSPDSYNEQFF. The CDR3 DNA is TGTGCCAGCAGCCCGGACTCATACAATGAGCAGTTCTTC.

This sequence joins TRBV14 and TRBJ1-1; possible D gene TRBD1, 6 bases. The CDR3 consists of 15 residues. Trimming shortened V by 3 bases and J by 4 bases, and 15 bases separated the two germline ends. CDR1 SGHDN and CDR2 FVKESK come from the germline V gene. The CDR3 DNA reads TGTGCCAGCAGCCAGTCCCAGGGGCCGCTCACTGAAGCTTTCTTT. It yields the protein CASSQSQGPLTEAFF.

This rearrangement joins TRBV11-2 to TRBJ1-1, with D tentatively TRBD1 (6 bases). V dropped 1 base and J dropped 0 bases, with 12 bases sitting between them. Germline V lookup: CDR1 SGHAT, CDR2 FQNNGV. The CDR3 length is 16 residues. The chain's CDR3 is CASSLAPGDMNTEAFF. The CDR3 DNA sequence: TGTGCCAGCAGCTTAGCCCCAGGGGATATGAACACTGAAGCTTTCTTT.

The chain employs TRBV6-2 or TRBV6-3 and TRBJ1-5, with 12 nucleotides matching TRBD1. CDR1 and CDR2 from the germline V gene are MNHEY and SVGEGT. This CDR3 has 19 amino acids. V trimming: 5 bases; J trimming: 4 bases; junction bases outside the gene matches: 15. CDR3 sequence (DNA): TGTGCCAGCAGTCAGCCGGGACAGGGGGCCAGAGGGACGAATCAGCCCCAGCATTTT. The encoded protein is CASSQPGQGARGTNQPQHF.

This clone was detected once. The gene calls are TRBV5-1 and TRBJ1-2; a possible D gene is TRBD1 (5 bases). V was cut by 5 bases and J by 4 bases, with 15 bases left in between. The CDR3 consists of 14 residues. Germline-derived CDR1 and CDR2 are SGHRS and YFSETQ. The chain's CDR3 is CASREKGLGYGYTF. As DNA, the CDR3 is TGCGCCAGCAGGGAGAAGGGGCTGGGCTATGGCTACACCTTC.

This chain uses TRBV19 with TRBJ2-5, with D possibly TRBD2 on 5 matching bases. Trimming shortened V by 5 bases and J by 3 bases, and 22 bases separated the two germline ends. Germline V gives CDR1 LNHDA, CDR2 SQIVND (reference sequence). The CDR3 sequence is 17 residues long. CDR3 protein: CASSSQGPGKGKETQYF. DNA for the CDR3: TGTGCCAGTAGTTCCCAAGGGCCGGGAAAAGGGAAAGAGACCCAGTACTTC.

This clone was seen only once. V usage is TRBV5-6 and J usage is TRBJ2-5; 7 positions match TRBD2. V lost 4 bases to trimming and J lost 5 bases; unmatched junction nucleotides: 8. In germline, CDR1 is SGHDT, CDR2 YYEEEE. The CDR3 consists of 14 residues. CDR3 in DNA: TGTGCCAGCAGCGAAACTAGCGTTTGGGAGACCCAGTACTTC. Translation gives CASSETSVWETQYF. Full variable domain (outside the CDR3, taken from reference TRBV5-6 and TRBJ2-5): DAGVTQSPTHLIKTRGQQVTLRCSPKSGHDTVSWYQQALGQGPQFIFQYYEEEERQRGNFPDRFSGHQFPNYSSELNVNALLLGDSALYLCASSETSVWETQYFGPGTRLLVL.

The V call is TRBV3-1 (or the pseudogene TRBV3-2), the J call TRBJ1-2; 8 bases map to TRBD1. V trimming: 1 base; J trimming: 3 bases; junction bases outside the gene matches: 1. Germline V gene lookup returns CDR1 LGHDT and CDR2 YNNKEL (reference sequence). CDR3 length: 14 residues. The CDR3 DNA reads TGTGCCAGCAGCCAAGCAGGGGGCGACTATGGCTACACCTTC. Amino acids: CASSQAGGDYGYTF.

The CDR3: CASSDTGRRGTDTQYF. The CDR3, as DNA: TGTGCCAGCAGTGACACCGGGAGAAGGGGTACAGATACGCAGTATTTT. This sequence joins TRBV25-1 and TRBJ2-3, with D possibly being TRBD2 (6 bases). Trimming took off 3 bases at V and 3 bases at J, with 16 bases between the two ends. Germline CDR1 and CDR2: MGHDK and SYGVNS. This CDR3 is built from 16 residues.

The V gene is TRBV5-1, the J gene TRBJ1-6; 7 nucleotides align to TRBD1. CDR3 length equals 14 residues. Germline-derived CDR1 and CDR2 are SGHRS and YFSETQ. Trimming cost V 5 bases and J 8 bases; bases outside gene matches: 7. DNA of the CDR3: TGCGCCAGCAGGACAGGGCCAACTGATTCACCCCTCCACTTT. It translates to CASRTGPTDSPLHF.

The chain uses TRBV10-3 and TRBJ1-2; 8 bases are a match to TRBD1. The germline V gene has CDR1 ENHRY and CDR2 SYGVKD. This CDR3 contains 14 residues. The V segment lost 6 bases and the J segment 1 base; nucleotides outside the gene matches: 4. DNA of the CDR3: TGTGCCATCAGAGGGACAGGTCTTAACTATGGCTACACCTTC. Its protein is CAIRGTGLNYGYTF.

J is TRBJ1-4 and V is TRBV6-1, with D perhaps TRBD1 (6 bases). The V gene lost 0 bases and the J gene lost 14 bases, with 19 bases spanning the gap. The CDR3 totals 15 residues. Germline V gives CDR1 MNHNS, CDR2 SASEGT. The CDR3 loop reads CASSEALTGPDLLFF. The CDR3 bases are TGTGCCAGCAGTGAAGCGCTCACAGGGCCCGATCTTCTGTTTTTT.

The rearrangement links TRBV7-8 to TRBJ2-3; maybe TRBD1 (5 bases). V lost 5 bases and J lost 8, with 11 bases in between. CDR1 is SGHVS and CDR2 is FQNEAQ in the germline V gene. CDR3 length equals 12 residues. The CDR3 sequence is CASSPDRGTQYF. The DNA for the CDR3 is TGTGCCAGCAGCCCCGACAGAGGTACGCAGTATTTT.

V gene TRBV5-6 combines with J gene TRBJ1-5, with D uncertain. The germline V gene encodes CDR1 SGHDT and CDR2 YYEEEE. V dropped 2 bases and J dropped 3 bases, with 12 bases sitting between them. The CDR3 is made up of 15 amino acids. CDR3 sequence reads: CASSLSRSYNQPQHF. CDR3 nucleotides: TGTGCCAGCAGCTTAAGTCGCAGTTACAATCAGCCCCAGCATTTT.

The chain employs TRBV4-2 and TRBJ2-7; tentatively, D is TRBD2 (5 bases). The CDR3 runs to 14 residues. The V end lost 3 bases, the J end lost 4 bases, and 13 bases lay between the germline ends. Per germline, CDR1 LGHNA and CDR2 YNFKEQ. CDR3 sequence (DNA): TGTGCCAGCAGCCAGGCGGGTGGGAGTTACGAGCAGTACGTC. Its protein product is CASSQAGGSYEQYV.

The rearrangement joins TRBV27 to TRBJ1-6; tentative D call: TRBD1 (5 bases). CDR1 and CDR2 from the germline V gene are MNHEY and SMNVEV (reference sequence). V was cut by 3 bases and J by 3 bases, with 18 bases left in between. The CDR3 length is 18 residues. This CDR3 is CASSFRPIGQGYNSPLHF. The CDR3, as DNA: TGTGCCAGCAGTTTCCGTCCCATCGGGCAGGGCTATAATTCACCCCTCCACTTT.

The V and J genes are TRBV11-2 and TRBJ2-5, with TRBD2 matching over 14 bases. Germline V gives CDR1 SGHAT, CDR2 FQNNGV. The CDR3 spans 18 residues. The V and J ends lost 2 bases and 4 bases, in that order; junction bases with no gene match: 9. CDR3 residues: CASSLTPGLAGVGETQYF. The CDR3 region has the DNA TGTGCCAGCAGCTTAACCCCGGGACTAGCGGGAGTTGGAGAGACCCAGTACTTC.

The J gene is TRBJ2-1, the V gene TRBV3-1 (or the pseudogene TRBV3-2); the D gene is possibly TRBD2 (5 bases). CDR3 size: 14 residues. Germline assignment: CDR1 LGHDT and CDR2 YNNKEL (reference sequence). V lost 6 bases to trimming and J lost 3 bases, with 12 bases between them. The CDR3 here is CASSFPSGYNEQFF. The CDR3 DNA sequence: TGTGCCAGCAGTTTTCCCAGCGGCTACAATGAGCAGTTCTTC.

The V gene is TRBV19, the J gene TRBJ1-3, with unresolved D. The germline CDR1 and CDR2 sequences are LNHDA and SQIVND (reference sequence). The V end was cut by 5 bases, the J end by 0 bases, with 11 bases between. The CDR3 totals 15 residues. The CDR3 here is CASSPSSVSGNTIYF. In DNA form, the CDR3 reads TGTGCCAGTAGTCCCTCTTCTGTCTCTGGAAACACCATATATTTT.

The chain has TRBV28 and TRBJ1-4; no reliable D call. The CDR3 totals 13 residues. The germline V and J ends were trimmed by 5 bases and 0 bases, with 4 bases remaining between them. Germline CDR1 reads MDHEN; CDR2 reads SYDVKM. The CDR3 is CASSQATNEKLFF. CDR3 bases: TGTGCCAGCAGTCAGGCAACTAATGAAAAACTGTTTTTT.

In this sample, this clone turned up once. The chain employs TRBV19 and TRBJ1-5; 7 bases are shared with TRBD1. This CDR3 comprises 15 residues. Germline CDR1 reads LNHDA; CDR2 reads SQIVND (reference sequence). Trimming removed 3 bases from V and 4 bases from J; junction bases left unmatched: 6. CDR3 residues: CASSIGQASNQPQHF. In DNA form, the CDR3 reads TGTGCCAGTAGTATCGGACAGGCCAGTAATCAGCCCCAGCATTTT.

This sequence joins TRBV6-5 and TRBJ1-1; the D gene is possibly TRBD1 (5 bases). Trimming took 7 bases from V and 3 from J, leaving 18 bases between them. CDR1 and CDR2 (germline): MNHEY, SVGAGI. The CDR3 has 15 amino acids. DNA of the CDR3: TGTGCCAGCAACCGATACCGGGGCGGGGACACTGAAGCTTTCTTT. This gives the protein CASNRYRGGDTEAFF.

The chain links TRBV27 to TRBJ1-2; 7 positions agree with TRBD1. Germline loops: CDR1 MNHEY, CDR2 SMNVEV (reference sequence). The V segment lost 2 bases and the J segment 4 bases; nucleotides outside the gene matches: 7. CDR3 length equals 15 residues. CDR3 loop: CASSLASGGVYGYTF. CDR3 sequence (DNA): TGTGCCAGCAGTTTAGCCTCAGGGGGAGTCTATGGCTACACCTTC.

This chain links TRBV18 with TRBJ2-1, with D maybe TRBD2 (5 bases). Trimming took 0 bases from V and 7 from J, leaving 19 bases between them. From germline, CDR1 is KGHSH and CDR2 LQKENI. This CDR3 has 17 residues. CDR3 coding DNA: TGTGCCAGCTCACCACCGTTAGTCCTAGCTTCCTCGAATGAGCAGTTCTTC. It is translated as CASSPPLVLASSNEQFF.

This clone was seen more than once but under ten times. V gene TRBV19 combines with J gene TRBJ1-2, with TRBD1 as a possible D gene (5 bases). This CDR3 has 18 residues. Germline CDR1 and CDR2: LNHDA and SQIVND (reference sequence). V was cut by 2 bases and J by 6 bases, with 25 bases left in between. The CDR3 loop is CASSISGSSGTGTHGYTF. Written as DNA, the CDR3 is TGTGCCAGTAGTATAAGCGGGTCGTCGGGTACCGGGACGCATGGCTACACCTTC.

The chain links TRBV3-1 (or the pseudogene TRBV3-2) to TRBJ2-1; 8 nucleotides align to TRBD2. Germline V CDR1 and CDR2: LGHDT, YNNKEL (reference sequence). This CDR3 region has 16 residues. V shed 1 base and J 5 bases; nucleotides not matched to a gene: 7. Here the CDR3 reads CASSQGGNSGNNEQFF. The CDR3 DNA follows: TGTGCCAGCAGCCAAGGGGGAAATAGCGGGAACAATGAGCAGTTCTTC.

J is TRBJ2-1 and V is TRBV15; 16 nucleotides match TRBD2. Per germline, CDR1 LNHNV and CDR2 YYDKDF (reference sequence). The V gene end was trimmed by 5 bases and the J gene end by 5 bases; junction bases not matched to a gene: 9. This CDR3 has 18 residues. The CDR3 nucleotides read TGTGCCACCAGCGGTCCGGGACTAGCGGGAGGGCGGCACAATGAGCAGTTCTTC. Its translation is CATSGPGLAGGRHNEQFF.